The clone carrying this TCR beta chain showed up just once. Antigen: not known. This PCR relied on a set of 60 Vbeta primers and 13 Jbeta primers. Measured with immunoSEQ multiplex PCR; TCRdb has only the in-frame clones, and not every one. The table shows 40,000 to 45,000 clones, with approximately 77% occurring only once. This sample was taken from a study of cytomegalovirus exposure and HLA in healthy donors. Across the study: The Caucasian-associated ancestry cluster contained 75% to 85% of the approximately 400 genotyped donors. Study-level findings and limits: The productive fraction for most TCR beta V segments was about 87% or about 30% in an earlier analysis.

At the time of sampling, donors were nominally healthy, though unrecorded immune exposures were likely. This CDR3 has 11 amino acids. The V end was cut by 2 bases, the J end by 9 bases, with 7 bases between. Germline V gene sequence: CDR1 MNHNS, CDR2 SASEGT. This sequence originates from a man aged 30 to 39 in good health and CMV-seronegative. Sequenced material: PBMCs. The rearrangement joins TRBV6-1 to TRBJ2-5; D call uncertain. CDR3 loop: CASSEQVSQYF. CDR3 coding DNA: TGTGCCAGCAGTGAACAGGTGTCCCAGTACTTC.